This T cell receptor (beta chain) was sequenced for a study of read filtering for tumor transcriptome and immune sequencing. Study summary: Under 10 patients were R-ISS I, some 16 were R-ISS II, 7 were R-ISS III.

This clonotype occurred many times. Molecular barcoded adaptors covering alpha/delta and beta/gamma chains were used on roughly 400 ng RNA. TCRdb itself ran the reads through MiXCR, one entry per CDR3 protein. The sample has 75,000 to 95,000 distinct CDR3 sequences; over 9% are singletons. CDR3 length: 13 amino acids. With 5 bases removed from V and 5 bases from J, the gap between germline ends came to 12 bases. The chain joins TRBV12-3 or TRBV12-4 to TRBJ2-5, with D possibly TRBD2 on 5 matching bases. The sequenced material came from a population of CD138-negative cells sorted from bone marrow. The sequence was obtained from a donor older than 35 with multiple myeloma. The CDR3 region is CASSGEWVETQYF. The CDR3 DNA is TGTGCCAGCAGTGGGGAGTGGGTGGAGACCCAGTACTTC.